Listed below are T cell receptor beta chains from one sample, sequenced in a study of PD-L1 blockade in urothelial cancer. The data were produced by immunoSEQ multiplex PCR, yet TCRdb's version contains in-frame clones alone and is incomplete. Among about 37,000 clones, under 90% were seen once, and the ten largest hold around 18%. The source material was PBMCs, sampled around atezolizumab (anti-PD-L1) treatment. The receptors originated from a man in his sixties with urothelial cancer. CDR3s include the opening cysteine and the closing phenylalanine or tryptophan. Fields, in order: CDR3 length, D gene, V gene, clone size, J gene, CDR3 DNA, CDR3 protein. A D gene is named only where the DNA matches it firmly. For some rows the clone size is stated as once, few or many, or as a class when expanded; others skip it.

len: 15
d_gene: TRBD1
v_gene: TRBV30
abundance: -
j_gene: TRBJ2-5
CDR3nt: TGTGCCTGGAGTGTACCCTGGACAGGGCAAGAGACCCAGTACTTC
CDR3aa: CAWSVPWTGQETQYF

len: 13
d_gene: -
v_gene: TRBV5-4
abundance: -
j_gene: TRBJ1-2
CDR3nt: TGTGCCAGCAGTGACTCGGAGGGTTCTGGCTACACCTTC
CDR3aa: CASSDSEGSGYTF

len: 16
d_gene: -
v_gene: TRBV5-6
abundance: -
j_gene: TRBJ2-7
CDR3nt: TGTGCCAGCAGCTTGTTCGCACAGTTCCTTACCTACGAGCAGTACTTC
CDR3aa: CASSLFAQFLTYEQYF

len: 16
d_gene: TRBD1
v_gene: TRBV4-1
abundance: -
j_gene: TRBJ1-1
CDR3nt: TGCGCCAGCAGCCGCTACGCGACAGGGGAGGGCACTGAAGCTTTCTTT
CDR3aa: CASSRYATGEGTEAFF

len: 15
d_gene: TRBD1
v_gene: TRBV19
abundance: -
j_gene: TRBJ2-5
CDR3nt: TGTGCCAGTAGTAGACGGACAGGGGAACAAGAGACCCAGTACTTC
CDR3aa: CASSRRTGEQETQYF

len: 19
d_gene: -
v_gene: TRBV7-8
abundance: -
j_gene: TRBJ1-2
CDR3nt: TGTGCCAGCAGCCCCGGGGAGGGACTCAGGGGAGGTTCAAGCTATGGCTACACCTTC
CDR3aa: CASSPGEGLRGGSSYGYTF

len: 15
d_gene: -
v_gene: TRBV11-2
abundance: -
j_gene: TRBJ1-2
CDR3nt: TGTGCCAGCAGCTCCCTCGGTTCCGGGGGCTATGGCTACACCTTC
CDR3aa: CASSSLGSGGYGYTF

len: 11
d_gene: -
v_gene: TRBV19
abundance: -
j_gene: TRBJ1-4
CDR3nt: TGTGCCAGTACCCGGGGTGAAAAACTGTTTTTT
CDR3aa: CASTRGEKLFF

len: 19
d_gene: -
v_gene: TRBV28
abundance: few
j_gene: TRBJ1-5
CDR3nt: TGTGCCAGCAGTAGGGGGAGATTTTCCGTTTTGGGTAACAATCAGCCCCAGCATTTT
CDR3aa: CASSRGRFSVLGNNQPQHF

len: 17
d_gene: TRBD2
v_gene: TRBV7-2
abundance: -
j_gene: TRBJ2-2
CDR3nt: TGTGCCAGCAGCTTGAATAGCGGGGGGGCCGGCACCGGGGAGCTGTTTTTT
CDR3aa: CASSLNSGGAGTGELFF

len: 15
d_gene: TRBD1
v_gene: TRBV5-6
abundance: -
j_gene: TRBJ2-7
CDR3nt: TGTGCCAGCAGCAGATCGGACAGGGATTGGCACGAGCAGTACTTC
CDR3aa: CASSRSDRDWHEQYF

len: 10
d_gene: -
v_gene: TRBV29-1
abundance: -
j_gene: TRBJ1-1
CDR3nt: TGCAGCGCAGGGAACACTGAAGCTTTCTTT
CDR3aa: CSAGNTEAFF

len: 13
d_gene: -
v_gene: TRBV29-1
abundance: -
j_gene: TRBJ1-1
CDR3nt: TGCAGCCTGGATCCAAGCCATTCGGGTGAAGCTTTCTTT
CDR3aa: CSLDPSHSGEAFF

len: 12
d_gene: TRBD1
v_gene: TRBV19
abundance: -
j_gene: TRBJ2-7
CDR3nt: TGTGCCAGTGGGACAGGAGCCTACGAGCAGTACTTC
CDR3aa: CASGTGAYEQYF

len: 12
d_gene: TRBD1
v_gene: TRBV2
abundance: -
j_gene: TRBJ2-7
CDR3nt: TGTGCCAGCTGGACAGGGGGGTACGAGCAGTACTTC
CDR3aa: CASWTGGYEQYF

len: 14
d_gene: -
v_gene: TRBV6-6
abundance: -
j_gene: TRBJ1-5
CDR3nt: TGTGCCAGCAGTTACGAAGGGGTTGGCCAGCCCCAGCATTTT
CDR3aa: CASSYEGVGQPQHF

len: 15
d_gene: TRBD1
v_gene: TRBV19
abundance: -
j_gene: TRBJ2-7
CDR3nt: TGTGCCAGTAGCCCAGGACAGGTCACAGCCTACGAGCAGTACTTC
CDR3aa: CASSPGQVTAYEQYF